This record covers a single TCR beta chain. The data are from a study of blood T cell repertoires in COVID-19. The CDR3 length is 14 residues. Germline CDR1 MNHEY, CDR2 SVGEGT. The ends were cut back, 2 bases at V and 1 base at J, with 6 bases in the middle. Original processing methods: Estimated nucleated cell counts came from reference gene primer amplification. Sequencing was performed with immunoSEQ multiplex PCR; in TCRdb, only in-frame clones are kept and a portion is missing. V and J calls plus clone size are reproduced from that table; the DNA served to infer D and trimming. The profile covers 100,000 to 150,000 clones, with approximately 82% appearing a single time and around 5.6% taken by the ten largest.

This TCR was sampled from a man older than 75 with active or convalescent COVID-19. The rearrangement joins TRBV6-2 or TRBV6-3 to TRBJ1-5; D remains unclear. Sequenced: peripheral blood. DNA of the CDR3: TGTGCCAGCAGTTACCCCAGAAGCAATCAGCCCCAGCATTTT. It encodes CASSYPRSNQPQHF.